These 27 T cell receptor beta chains came from one sample sequenced in a study of T cell repertoires in cytomegalovirus infection. TCRdb itself ran the reads through MiXCR, one entry per CDR3 protein. Found here are 400,000 or so distinct CDR3 sequences, about a third of them singletons; the top ten hold about 13%. Sequences were obtained from PBMCs. The receptors come from a human donor in good health (CMV status not recorded). Some clones in this sample may be carry-over from other donors' samples.

There are many counts of this clonotype. The chain carries TRBV7-9 and TRBJ1-6, with 7 bases aligning to TRBD1. Per the germline V gene, CDR1 is SEHNR and CDR2 is FQNEAQ (reference sequence). The CDR3 sequence is 16 residues long. The ends lost 7 bases at V and 6 bases at J; junction bases unmatched: 12. DNA of the CDR3: TGTGCCAGCAACGAGGACAGGACCGAATTTAATTCACCCCTCCACTTT. Translation gives CASNEDRTEFNSPLHF.

This chain joins TRBV5-6 and TRBJ2-1; no clear D. This CDR3 comprises 13 residues. Germline V lookup: CDR1 SGHDT, CDR2 YYEEEE. V lost 6 bases and J lost 11, with 18 bases in between. Here the CDR3 DNA reads TGTGCCAGCACACTTGTGACGGCGACGAAGCAGTTCTTC. This gives the protein CASTLVTATKQFF. The full variable domain, rest sourced from reference TRBV5-6 and TRBJ2-1, is DAGVTQSPTHLIKTRGQQVTLRCSPKSGHDTVSWYQQALGQGPQFIFQYYEEEERQRGNFPDRFSGHQFPNYSSELNVNALLLGDSALYLCASTLVTATKQFFGPGTRLTVL.

This clonotype appeared many times. The CDR3 spells CASSRQGNTEAFF. The DNA for the CDR3 is TGTGCCAGCAGCCGACAGGGGAACACTGAAGCTTTCTTT. This chain joins TRBV5-5 and TRBJ1-1; 7 bases match TRBD1. V was pared by 4 bases and J by 1 base, with 1 base of the junction left unmatched. The length of the CDR3 is 13 residues. Per germline, CDR1 SGHKS and CDR2 YYEKEE (reference sequence).

The chain combines TRBV11-1 with TRBJ2-5, with TRBD2 matching over 15 bases. V was pared by 5 bases and J by 0 bases, with 7 bases of the junction left unmatched. This CDR3 spans 18 amino acids. Germline CDR1 and CDR2: SGHAT and FQDESV (reference sequence). CDR3 amino acids: CASSRGLAGGANQETQYF. For the CDR3, the DNA is TGTGCCAGCAGCCGCGGACTAGCGGGGGGGGCGAACCAAGAGACCCAGTACTTC.

This chain uses TRBV30 with TRBJ2-7, with a weak D call TRBD2 (6 bases). The CDR3 covers 16 residues. Per germline, CDR1 GTSNPN and CDR2 SVGIG (reference sequence). V dropped 0 bases and J dropped 4 bases, with 19 bases sitting between them. CDR3 region: CAWSVLRRGEIYEQYF. CDR3 nucleotides: TGTGCCTGGAGTGTACTACGGCGCGGGGAGATTTACGAGCAGTACTTC.

The chain links TRBV6-5 to TRBJ2-7, with D uncertain. Trimming removed 2 bases from V and 5 bases from J, with 7 bases in between. This CDR3 region has 12 residues. CDR1 and CDR2 from the germline V gene are MNHEY and SVGAGI. CDR3 amino acids: CASSYGLDEQYF. The CDR3 region has the DNA TGTGCCAGCAGTTACGGGCTGGACGAGCAGTACTTC.

The V and J genes are TRBV12-3 or TRBV12-4 and TRBJ2-2; D uncertain. The CDR3 spans 15 residues. V lost 1 base, J lost 1 base, and 7 bases lay in between. CDR3 sequence (DNA): TGTGCCAGCAGTTTAGTGCCAGGGAACACCGGGGAGCTGTTTTTT. It translates to CASSLVPGNTGELFF.

The rearrangement uses TRBV4-1 and TRBJ1-5; TRBD1 matches at 10 bases. Unmatched junction bases numbered 2, after V lost 0 bases and J lost 6 bases. Germline CDR1 MGHRA, CDR2 YSYEKL. The CDR3 extends over 15 amino acids. In DNA, the CDR3 is TGCGCCAGCAGCCAAGAACGGACAGGGGGTCAGCCCCAGCATTTT. This translates into CASSQERTGGQPQHF.

The J gene is TRBJ2-2, the V gene TRBV12-5, with 7 bases lining up with TRBD1. This CDR3 spans 17 amino acids. Looked up from germline, CDR1 is LGHNT and CDR2 is FRNRAP. The ends lost 0 bases at V and 4 bases at J; junction bases unmatched: 8. CDR3 residues: CASGLVLTGTSTGELFF. The CDR3 DNA is TGTGCTAGTGGTTTGGTGTTGACAGGGACGAGCACCGGGGAGCTGTTTTTT.

This clonotype was counted once. J is TRBJ2-7 and V is TRBV11-2; D unresolved. V was pared by 3 bases and J by 0 bases, with 12 bases between. The CDR3 is 15 residues long. Germline CDR1 reads SGHAT; CDR2 reads FQNNGV. CDR3 amino acids: CASSFLTLSSYEQYF. CDR3 DNA: TGTGCCAGCAGCTTCCTGACCCTTAGCTCCTACGAGCAGTACTTC. Together with reference TRBV11-2 and TRBJ2-7, the CDR3 gives the full variable domain: EAGVAQSPRYKIIEKRQSVAFWCNPISGHATLYWYQQILGQGPKLLIQFQNNGVVDDSQLPKDRFSAERLKGVDSTLKIQPAKLEDSAVYLCASSFLTLSSYEQYFGPGTRLTVT.

This clonotype was observed many times. The chain employs TRBV7-2 and TRBJ2-5, with 15 positions matching TRBD2. This CDR3 comprises 17 residues. The germline V gene encodes CDR1 SGHTA and CDR2 FQGNSA. With 5 bases clipped from V and 5 bases from J, the junction kept 9 bases outside the gene matches. The CDR3 loop is CASSGTGLAGGIETQYF. The DNA of the CDR3 is TGTGCCAGCAGCGGTACGGGACTAGCGGGGGGCATTGAGACCCAGTACTTC.

This clonotype was counted at least ten times. The chain is built from TRBV6-1 and TRBJ1-6; 12 nucleotides agree with TRBD1. The trim removed 6 bases at V and 7 bases at J, leaving 1 base unmatched. Germline assignment: CDR1 MNHNS and CDR2 SASEGT. CDR3 length: 14 amino acids. The CDR3 loop reads CASRGTGGNSPLHF. CDR3 in DNA: TGTGCCAGCAGAGGGACAGGGGGCAATTCACCCCTCCACTTT.

This clonotype was observed a handful of times. The chain joins TRBV4-3 to TRBJ2-7, with 7 positions matching TRBD2. The germline CDR1 and CDR2 sequences are LGHNA and YSLEER. Trimming removed 0 bases from V and 0 bases from J; junction bases left unmatched: 8. The CDR3 spans 17 residues. This CDR3 reads CASSQDLASGYSYEQYF. In nucleotides, the CDR3 is TGCGCCAGCAGCCAAGATCTGGCTAGCGGCTACTCCTACGAGCAGTACTTC.

This clonotype was counted ten times or more. The chain has TRBV7-9 and TRBJ2-1, with TRBD2 as a possible D gene (5 bases). The CDR3 consists of 15 residues. V lost 6 bases and J lost 9, with 21 bases in between. The germline V gene has CDR1 SEHNR and CDR2 FQNEAQ (reference sequence). For the CDR3, the DNA is TGTGCCAGCAGAAGAGCCGGGCCTCCGGCGGGTGAGCAGTTCTTC. Translation gives CASRRAGPPAGEQFF.

Points on this clonotype: A much larger clone sits a single nucleotide away, making a read error possible. The chain carries TRBV7-8 and TRBJ2-2; possibly TRBD1 or TRBD2 for D (5 bases each). CDR1 is SGHVS, CDR2 FQNEAQ, per germline. CDR3 length equals 16 residues. The CDR3 reads CASSPPGRTMTGELIF. The CDR3 bases are TGTGCCAGCAGCCCTCCGGGACGAACAATGACCGGGGAGCTGATTTTT.

A note on this clonotype: A much more abundant neighbour one base away suggests this may be a read error. Given the absence of the conserved phenylalanine or tryptophan at the CDR3 end, a read error is likely. The gene calls are TRBV7-2 and TRBJ1-2; D unresolved. Looked up from germline, CDR1 is SGHTA and CDR2 is FQGNSA. The length of the CDR3 is 12 residues. V gave up 1 base and J gave up 8 bases, with 8 bases separating them. The CDR3 bases are TGTGCCAGCAGCTTAGGAGTTTTCGGCTACACCTGC. As protein: CASSLGVFGYTC.

This clonotype was detected only a few times. CDR3 DNA sequence: TGTGCCAGCACCCCAGGGGGTAGCGGGGCCAACGTCCTGACTTTC. This gives the protein CASTPGGSGANVLTF. The chain is built from TRBV6-6 and TRBJ2-6, with TRBD1 identical over 7 bases. CDR1 and CDR2 from the germline V gene are MNHNY and SVGAGI (reference sequence). Losses at the gene ends were 7 bases for V and 4 bases for J; bases not matched to a gene: 7. The CDR3 loop spans 15 amino acids.

The chain links TRBV7-9 to TRBJ2-2; TRBD1 aligns across 10 bases. The V gene end was trimmed by 5 bases and the J gene end by 5 bases; junction bases not matched to a gene: 11. Germline values: CDR1 SEHNR, CDR2 FQNEAQ (reference sequence). This CDR3 has 17 residues. CDR3: CASSPSPGTGATGELFF. The CDR3, as DNA: TGTGCCAGCAGCCCATCCCCCGGGACAGGGGCTACCGGGGAGCTGTTTTTT. Filled out from reference TRBV7-9 and TRBJ2-2, the complete variable domain reads DTGVSQNPRHKITKRGQNVTFRCDPISEHNRLYWYRQTLGQGPEFLTYFQNEAQLEKSRLLSDRFSAERPKGSFSTLEIQRTEQGDSAMYLCASSPSPGTGATGELFFGEGSRLTVL.

This clonotype has more than one count but fewer than ten. V and J are TRBV11-2 and TRBJ2-5, with D hard to call. The CDR3 length is 12 residues. Between the trimmed V and J ends, which lost 4 bases and 2 bases, there was a span of 5 bases. Per the germline V gene, CDR1 is SGHAT and CDR2 is FQNNGV. The CDR3 loop reads CASSSEQETQYF. The CDR3 nucleotides read TGTGCCAGCAGCTCAGAACAAGAGACCCAGTACTTC.

The table lists this clonotype with a few counts. This chain links TRBV5-1 with TRBJ2-7; either TRBD1 or TRBD2 may supply D (5 bases each). The germline V gene encodes CDR1 SGHRS and CDR2 YFSETQ. This CDR3 is 13 amino acids long. V was shortened by 7 bases and J by 0 bases, with 11 bases between the two germline ends. CDR3 sequence (DNA): TGCGCCAGCGCCCCCGGGACCTCCTACGAGCAGTACTTC. It codes for CASAPGTSYEQYF.

V gene TRBV28 combines with J gene TRBJ1-5, with D tentatively TRBD1 (5 bases). Germline CDR1 MDHEN, CDR2 SYDVKM. The CDR3 totals 16 residues. Trimming shortened V by 5 bases and J by 4 bases, and 18 bases separated the two germline ends. Here the CDR3 DNA reads TGTGCCAGCAGTCCGGCTGGGCTAGCAGGGAATCAGCCCCAGCATTTT. Its protein is CASSPAGLAGNQPQHF.

This clonotype showed up many times. This rearrangement joins TRBV7-8 to TRBJ1-1, with D tentatively TRBD1 (6 bases). The CDR3 is 14 residues long. Trimming pared 1 base from V and 5 bases from J, leaving 11 bases between. The V gene's germline CDR1 is SGHVS and CDR2 FQNEAQ. The CDR3: CASSLGGGRTEAFF. DNA for the CDR3: TGTGCCAGCAGCTTAGGTGGGGGGCGGACTGAAGCTTTCTTT. The full variable domain, rest sourced from reference TRBV7-8 and TRBJ1-1, is GAGVSQSPRYKVAKRGQDVALRCDPISGHVSLFWYQQALGQGPEFLTYFQNEAQLDKSGLPSDRFFAERPEGSVSTLKIQRTQQEDSAVYLCASSLGGGRTEAFFGQGTRLTVV.

This clonotype came up a few times. V is TRBV28 and J is TRBJ2-1; D may be TRBD1 (5 bases). V lost 3 bases and J lost 4, with 10 bases in between. Germline CDR1 and CDR2: MDHEN and SYDVKM. The length of the CDR3 is 14 residues. CDR3 sequence reads: CASSFPRVYNEQFF. CDR3 DNA sequence: TGTGCCAGCAGTTTCCCCAGGGTTTACAATGAGCAGTTCTTC.

As regards this clonotype: Being one base from a much bigger clone, this may be a read error. This rearrangement joins TRBV7-2 to TRBJ2-3; D call uncertain. The germline V gene encodes CDR1 SGHTA and CDR2 FQGNSA. CDR3 length: 11 amino acids. With 7 bases removed from V and 2 bases from J, the gap between germline ends came to 4 bases. CDR3 protein: CASIHTDTQYF. As DNA, the CDR3 is TGTGCCAGCATCCACACAGATACGCAGTATTTT. The variable domain in full, with the rest retrieved from reference TRBV7-2 and TRBJ2-3, is GAGVSQSPSNKVTEKGKDVELRCDPISGHTALYWYRQSLGQGLEFLIYFQGNSAPDKSGLPSDRFSAERTGGSVSTLTIQRTQQEDSAVYLCASIHTDTQYFGPGTRLTVL.

In its sample, this clonotype was seen many times. The junction and the germline gene differ at one end; a read error may be behind it. The V call is TRBV12-3 or TRBV12-4, the J call TRBJ1-4; tentatively, D is TRBD1 (5 bases). CDR3 length: 14 residues. The CDR3 protein is CASSLGATNEKLFF. CDR3 DNA: TGTGCCAGCAGCTTAGGGGCAACTAATGAAAAACTGTTTTTT.

This clonotype was recorded many times. This rearrangement joins TRBV4-1 to TRBJ2-1; D unclear. V was shortened by 0 bases and J by 6 bases, with 6 bases between the two germline ends. From germline, CDR1 is MGHRA and CDR2 YSYEKL. CDR3 length equals 13 residues. This CDR3 is CASSQDLSNEQFF. The DNA of the CDR3 is TGCGCCAGCAGCCAAGATCTGTCCAATGAGCAGTTCTTC.

The rearrangement joins TRBV4-1 to TRBJ2-5, with D perhaps TRBD2 (6 bases). CDR1 MGHRA and CDR2 YSYEKL come from the germline V gene. The CDR3 is made up of 16 amino acids. The V gene lost 0 bases and the J gene lost 5 bases, with 16 bases spanning the gap. CDR3 sequence reads: CASSQDTWKGTETQYF. The CDR3 DNA follows: TGCGCCAGCAGCCAAGATACTTGGAAGGGGACTGAGACCCAGTACTTC.